This TCR beta chain emerged from a study of OX40 agonist ivuxolimab in advanced cancers. A remark on this clone: At one boundary the junction diverges from the germline segment, which might be a read error.

This CDR3 comprises 15 residues. Sequenced by immunoSEQ multiplex PCR; TCRdb stores in-frame clones only, minus some. The sample gives about 13,000 clones, roughly two thirds of which show up once; under 30% is in the top ten. Sequenced here: CD4+ or CD8+ T cells sorted from blood, sampled in a trial of the OX40 agonist ivuxolimab. The TCR originated in an adult with an advanced solid tumor such as melanoma, head and neck, liver or kidney cancer. The chain combines TRBV5-3 with TRBJ1-3, with D perhaps matching TRBD1 (6 bases). TRBV5-3 is an open reading frame whose function is uncertain. In DNA, the CDR3 is TGTGCCAGCAGCTTGGGGCAGGGGAGTGGGGACACCATATATTTT. This translates into CASSLGQGSGDTIYF.